The entry below gives a single T cell receptor (beta chain) sequence along with its context. The antigen remains undetermined. An end of the junction differs from the germline gene, which may be a read error. Noted time point: week 35, safety follow-up. The study gave 300 ug of mutant IDH1 20-mer peptide per vaccine dose, with topical imiquimod. Per germline, CDR1 PRHDT and CDR2 FYEKMQ (reference sequence). CDR3 length: 15 residues. The method was immunoSEQ multiplex PCR; TCRdb's version includes in-frame clones alone and lacks a portion of them. Among around 69,000 clones listed, approximately 86% were seen once. The source of the sample is a study of a mutant IDH1 vaccine in newly diagnosed glioma. On the study more broadly: The start of vaccination came 4-6 weeks after radiotherapy alone, or with temozolomide cycles. Visits V12 and V13 fell at weeks 35 and 47, respectively.

The sample consisted of PBMCs, taken from a glioma patient whose treatment included an IDH1 peptide vaccine. V and J are TRBV13 and TRBJ2-5, with 12 bases identical to TRBD2. This sequence was found in a man aged 25 to 40 with glioma. CDR3 protein: CASSVGTSGQETQYF. The DNA for the CDR3 is TGTGCCAGCAGCGTAGGGACTAGCGGGCAAGAGACCCAGTACTTC.